Listed below are T cell receptor beta chains from one sample, sequenced in a study of CD8 T cells in ankylosing spondylitis. TCRdb used MiXCR to reprocess the 5' RACE reads, holding one entry per CDR3 protein. The repertoire holds 100,000 to 150,000 distinct CDR3 sequences, with approximately 17% as singletons. The specimen was blood, either unsorted or a sorted T cell fraction (not recorded which). Source of these receptors: a male donor with ankylosing spondylitis. CDR3s include the opening cysteine and the closing phenylalanine or tryptophan. The D gene is left open where the match is weak. Rows give clone size only sometimes, using once, few, many, or a class for an expanded clone.

>TRBV9|TRBJ2-5|-|-
CASSVDGREETQYF
TGTGCCAGCAGCGTAGACGGCAGGGAAGAGACCCAGTACTTC
>TRBV4-3|TRBJ1-4|-|few
CASSPLGAPEKLFF
TGCGCCAGCAGCCCTTTGGGGGCTCCTGAAAAACTGTTTTTT
>TRBV27|TRBJ2-3|-|-
CASSFSAGTDTQYF
TGTGCCAGCAGTTTCTCGGCAGGGACAGATACGCAGTATTTT
>TRBV7-9|TRBJ2-1|TRBD2|many
CASSQSGTRSNEQFF
TGTGCCAGCAGCCAGTCGGGGACTAGAAGCAATGAGCAGTTCTTC
>TRBV12-3/TRBV12-4|TRBJ2-6|TRBD1|-
CASSPRTGRTGANVLTF
TGTGCCAGCAGTCCGCGGACAGGGCGTACTGGGGCCAACGTCCTGACTTTC
>TRBV29-1|TRBJ1-1|-|-
CSVWGLNEAFF
TGCAGCGTTTGGGGGCTTAACGAAGCTTTCTTT
>TRBV14|TRBJ2-3|-|-
CASSRLSDTQYF
TGTGCCAGCAGCCGGCTCTCAGATACGCAGTATTTT
>TRBV25-1|TRBJ2-1|TRBD2|-
CASSDSSGRAHEQFF
TGTGCCAGCAGTGACTCAAGCGGGAGGGCCCACGAGCAGTTCTTC
>TRBV18|TRBJ2-2|TRBD2|few
CASSPGAGVNTGELFF
TGTGCCAGCTCACCAGGAGCGGGAGTAAACACCGGGGAGCTGTTTTTT
>TRBV19|TRBJ2-1|-|many
CASSMAPGNEQFF
TGTGCCAGTAGTATGGCCCCGGGGAATGAGCAGTTCTTC
>TRBV27|TRBJ1-1|-|few
CASNPQGTNPEAFF
TGTGCCAGCAATCCACAGGGTACTAACCCTGAAGCTTTCTTT
>TRBV5-4|TRBJ2-7|TRBD2|-
CASSRIAGAYEQYF
TGTGCCAGCAGCCGTATCGCGGGAGCCTACGAGCAGTACTTC
>TRBV2|TRBJ1-5|-|few
CASTGSNQPQHF
TGTGCCAGCACGGGTAGCAATCAGCCCCAGCATTTT
>TRBV5-6|TRBJ2-7|-|few
CASSSGGSHEQYF
TGTGCCAGCAGCTCGGGCGGGTCCCACGAGCAGTACTTC
>TRBV4-1|TRBJ2-7|-|few
CASSQDHSSGYEQYF
TGCGCCAGCAGCCAAGATCATTCTAGTGGCTACGAGCAGTACTTC
>TRBV4-1|TRBJ2-7|TRBD2|few
CASSQGLAGLGSYEQYF
TGCGCCAGCAGCCAAGGACTAGCGGGGCTTGGGTCCTACGAGCAGTACTTC
>TRBV7-9|TRBJ2-1|-|few
CASSLGARAYNEQFF
TGTGCCAGCAGCTTAGGGGCTAGGGCTTACAATGAGCAGTTCTTC
>TRBV12-5|TRBJ2-3|-|-
CASTRLLTDTQYF
TGTGCTAGTACGAGACTACTCACAGATACGCAGTATTTT
>TRBV5-1|TRBJ2-7|TRBD1|few
CASSVWTGAYEQYF
TGCGCCAGCAGCGTTTGGACAGGGGCCTACGAGCAGTACTTC
>TRBV29-1|TRBJ2-5|TRBD2|many
CSVEEPGGGYQYF
TGCAGCGTTGAAGAACCCGGGGGGGGATACCAGTACTTC
>TRBV28|TRBJ2-5|-|-
CASSHRQLQETQYF
TGTGCCAGCAGTCACCGACAGTTACAAGAGACCCAGTACTTC
>TRBV9|TRBJ1-3|-|-
CASSVGAGPQSGNTIYF
TGTGCCAGCAGCGTCGGCGCAGGGCCTCAGTCTGGAAACACCATATATTTT
>TRBV13|TRBJ2-7|TRBD2|few
CASSLAVAGYEQYF
TGTGCCAGCAGCTTAGCGGTAGCGGGATACGAGCAGTACTTC
>TRBV20-1|TRBJ2-1|-|-
CSARPWVLAGSSYNEQFF
TGCAGTGCCCGCCCCTGGGTCCTTGCGGGGAGCTCCTACAATGAGCAGTTCTTC
>TRBV9|TRBJ2-1|-|few
CASSVEPRVAPRNEQFF
TGTGCCAGCAGCGTAGAACCCAGGGTAGCGCCTCGCAATGAGCAGTTCTTC
>TRBV12-3/TRBV12-4|TRBJ2-1|-|few
CASSFPPNRPQWEQFF
TGTGCCAGCAGTTTTCCCCCAAACCGGCCCCAATGGGAGCAGTTCTTC
>TRBV20-1|TRBJ2-1|-|few
CSAREGFGNEQFF
TGCAGTGCTAGAGAGGGGTTTGGCAATGAGCAGTTCTTC
>TRBV20-1|TRBJ2-7|-|-
CSARDPGGGHEQYF
TGCAGTGCTAGAGATCCCGGCGGGGGCCACGAGCAGTACTTC
>TRBV13|TRBJ2-2|TRBD2|few
CASSPATSGHTGELFF
TGTGCCAGCAGCCCCGCGACTAGCGGCCACACCGGGGAGCTGTTTTTT
>TRBV6-6|TRBJ2-3|TRBD1|once
CASRTGDWDTQYF
TGTGCCAGCAGAACAGGGGATTGGGATACGCAGTATTTT
>TRBV19|TRBJ2-7|TRBD2|few
CASSKIAGDSYEQYF
TGTGCCAGTAGTAAAATAGCGGGAGACTCCTACGAGCAGTACTTC
>TRBV27|TRBJ1-1|-|few
CASRRTLNTEAFF
TGTGCCAGTCGGAGGACCCTAAACACTGAAGCTTTCTTT
>TRBV27|TRBJ1-5|TRBD1|few
CASSIYTGDNQPQHF
TGTGCCAGCAGTATCTACACAGGGGACAATCAGCCCCAGCATTTT
>TRBV7-9|TRBJ2-1|TRBD2|-
CASRGTSGNNEQFF
TGTGCCAGTCGGGGGACTAGCGGGAACAATGAGCAGTTCTTC
>TRBV5-1|TRBJ2-1|-|few
CASSLGRDYYNEQFF
TGCGCCAGCAGCTTGGGTCGGGATTACTACAATGAGCAGTTCTTC